The 8 T cell receptor beta chains given below trace back to one sample, sequenced in a study of read filtering for tumor transcriptome and immune sequencing. This library used around 400 ng RNA and molecular barcoded adaptors spanning alpha/delta and beta/gamma chains. TCRdb redid the calling of the reads with MiXCR, one entry per CDR3 protein. The table has tens of thousands of distinct CDR3 sequences, about 19% seen once. Sample: a population of CD138-negative cells sorted from bone marrow. The receptors derive from a donor at least 40 years old with multiple myeloma.

For this clonotype: A much larger clone lies a single base off, so this may be a read error. This chain joins TRBV20-1 and TRBJ1-4; D remains unclear. Germline-derived CDR1 and CDR2 are DFQATT and SNEGSKA (reference sequence). The CDR3 has 12 amino acids. Here the CDR3 DNA reads TGCAGTGCTCTCCGGATGGGTGAAAGACTGTTTTTT. Amino acid sequence: CSALRMGERLFF.

This clonotype occurred a few times. This CDR3 is CASSLRGGSGQPQHF. CDR3 in DNA: TGTGCCAGCAGCCTGCGGGGGGGCAGCGGTCAGCCCCAGCATTTT. The J gene is TRBJ1-5, the V gene TRBV3-1, with D maybe TRBD1 (6 bases). The CDR3 has 15 amino acids. V lost 4 bases to trimming and J lost 6 bases, with 16 bases between them. Germline-derived CDR1 and CDR2 are LGHDT and YNNKEL (reference sequence). The full variable domain, its missing parts supplied by reference TRBV3-1 and TRBJ1-5, is DTAVSQTPKYLVTQMGNDKSIKCEQNLGHDTMYWYKQDSKKFLKIMFSYNNKELIINETVPNRFSPKSPDKAHLNLHINSLELGDSAVYFCASSLRGGSGQPQHFGDGTRLSIL.

In this sample, this clonotype turned up many times. The chain has TRBV6-6 and TRBJ2-2; 8 bases align to TRBD1. This CDR3 has 16 amino acids. In germline, CDR1 is MNHNY, CDR2 SVGAGI (reference sequence). J was trimmed by 0 bases and V by 6 bases; bases with no gene match: 6. CDR3 sequence reads: CASSPWTGSNTGELFF. DNA for the CDR3: TGTGCCAGCAGCCCCTGGACAGGGTCGAACACCGGGGAGCTGTTTTTT.

This clonotype was detected ten times or more. The chain joins TRBV6-1 to TRBJ2-1; TRBD1 matches 8 bases. Per germline, CDR1 MNHNS and CDR2 SASEGT. Trimming removed 6 bases from V and 8 bases from J; junction bases left unmatched: 6. CDR3 length: 13 residues. The CDR3 coding sequence is TGTGCCAGCAGCCCCGGGACAGGCTATGAGCAGTTCTTC. Translation gives CASSPGTGYEQFF.

This clonotype was picked up a small number of times. The rearrangement uses TRBV20-1 and TRBJ2-1; TRBD2 agrees at 7 bases. J was trimmed by 0 bases and V by 1 base; bases with no gene match: 9. The CDR3 runs 17 residues. Germline CDR1 DFQATT, CDR2 SNEGSKA (reference sequence). CDR3 region: CSARGSGRGLSYNEQFF. Written as DNA, the CDR3 is TGCAGTGCTAGAGGTTCTGGGAGGGGTCTCTCCTACAATGAGCAGTTCTTC.

This clonotype was counted at least ten times. DNA for the CDR3: TGTGCCACCCAAGGGGGGACGGGCCCTGGGGCCAACGTCCTGACTTTC. It encodes CATQGGTGPGANVLTF. The chain uses TRBV7-9 and TRBJ2-6; D could derive from TRBD1 or TRBD2 (6 bases each). Trimming stripped 10 bases from V and 2 bases from J, with 18 bases between. This CDR3 contains 16 residues. Germline V gene lookup returns CDR1 SEHNR and CDR2 FQNEAQ (reference sequence).

There are many counts of this clonotype. The V call is TRBV7-6, the J call TRBJ2-2; 9 positions agree with TRBD1. V dropped 6 bases and J dropped 0; count of bases not matched to a gene: 2. Germline V gene data show CDR1 as SGHVS and CDR2 as FNYEAQ. The CDR3 is 15 amino acids. CDR3 sequence: CASSRTGANTGELFF. CDR3 DNA: TGTGCCAGCAGTAGGACAGGGGCGAACACCGGGGAGCTGTTTTTT.

This clonotype was seen more than once but under ten times. V gene TRBV10-1 combines with J gene TRBJ2-7; 12 nucleotides match TRBD2. In germline, CDR1 is WNHNN, CDR2 SYGVQD (reference sequence). The CDR3 length is 15 residues. The trim removed 4 bases at V and 4 bases at J, leaving 5 bases unmatched. CDR3 residues: CASSAGTSGRYEQYF. CDR3 nucleotides: TGCGCCAGCAGTGCCGGGACTAGCGGGCGTTACGAGCAGTACTTC.